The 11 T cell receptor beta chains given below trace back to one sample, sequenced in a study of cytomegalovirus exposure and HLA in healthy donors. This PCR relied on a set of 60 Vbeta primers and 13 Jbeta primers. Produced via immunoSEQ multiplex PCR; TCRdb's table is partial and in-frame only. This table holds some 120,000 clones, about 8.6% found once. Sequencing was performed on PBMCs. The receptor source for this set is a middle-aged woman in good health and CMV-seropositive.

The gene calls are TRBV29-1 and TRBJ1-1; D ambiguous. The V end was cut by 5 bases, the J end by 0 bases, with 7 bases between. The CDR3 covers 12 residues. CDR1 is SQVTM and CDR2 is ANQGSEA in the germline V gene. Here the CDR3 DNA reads TGCAGCGTTAGCACTATGAACACTGAAGCTTTCTTT. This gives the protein CSVSTMNTEAFF.

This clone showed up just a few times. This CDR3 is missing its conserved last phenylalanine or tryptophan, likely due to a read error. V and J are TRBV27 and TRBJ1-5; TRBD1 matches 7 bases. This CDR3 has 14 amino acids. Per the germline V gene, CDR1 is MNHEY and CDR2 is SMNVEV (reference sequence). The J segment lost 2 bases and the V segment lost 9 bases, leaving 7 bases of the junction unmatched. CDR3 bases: TGTGCCAGTGCGGCAGGGGGTGGCAATCAGCCCCAGCATTCT. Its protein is CASAAGGGNQPQHS.

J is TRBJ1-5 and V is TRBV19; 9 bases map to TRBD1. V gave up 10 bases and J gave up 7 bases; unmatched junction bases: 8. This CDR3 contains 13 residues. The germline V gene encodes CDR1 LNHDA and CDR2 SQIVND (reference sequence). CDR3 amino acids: CATSRDREQPQHF. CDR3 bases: TGTGCCACTTCTAGGGACAGGGAGCAGCCCCAGCATTTT.

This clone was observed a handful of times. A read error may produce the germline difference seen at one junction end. DNA for the CDR3: TGTGCCAGAAGCTTAGGGGGGGGAACTGAAGCTTTCTTT. Protein product: CARSLGGGTEAFF. The chain employs TRBV11-2 and TRBJ1-1; D is perhaps TRBD1 (6 bases). Germline lookup yields CDR1 SGHAT and CDR2 FQNNGV. The CDR3 is 13 residues long.

The CDR3 region is CSVGGGIGEQFF. The CDR3 DNA sequence: TGCAGCGTTGGCGGGGGGATCGGTGAGCAGTTCTTC. The V gene is TRBV29-1, the J gene TRBJ2-1; 8 nucleotides align to TRBD2. With V trimmed by 4 bases and J by 9 bases, 5 bases remained unmatched. Germline CDR1 reads SQVTM; CDR2 reads ANQGSEA. CDR3 size: 12 residues.

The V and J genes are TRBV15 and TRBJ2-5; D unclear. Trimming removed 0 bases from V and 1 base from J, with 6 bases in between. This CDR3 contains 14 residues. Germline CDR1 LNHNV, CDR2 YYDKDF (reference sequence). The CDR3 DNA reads TGTGCCACCAGCAGAGATCCGTCCCAAGAGACCCAGTACTTC. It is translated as CATSRDPSQETQYF.

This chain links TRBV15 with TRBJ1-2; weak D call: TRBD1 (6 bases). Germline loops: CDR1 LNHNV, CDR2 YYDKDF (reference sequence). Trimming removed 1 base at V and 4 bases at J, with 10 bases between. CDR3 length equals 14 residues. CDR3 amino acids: CATSRVSTGYGYTF. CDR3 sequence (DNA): TGTGCCACCAGCAGAGTATCGACAGGCTATGGCTACACCTTC.

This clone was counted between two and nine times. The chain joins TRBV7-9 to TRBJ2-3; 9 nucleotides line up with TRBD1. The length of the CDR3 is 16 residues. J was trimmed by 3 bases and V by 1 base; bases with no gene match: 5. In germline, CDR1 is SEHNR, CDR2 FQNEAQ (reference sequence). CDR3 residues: CASSLGQGESTDTQYF. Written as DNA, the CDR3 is TGTGCCAGCAGCTTAGGACAGGGGGAGAGTACAGATACGCAGTATTTT. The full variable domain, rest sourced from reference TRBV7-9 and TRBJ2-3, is DTGVSQNPRHKITKRGQNVTFRCDPISEHNRLYWYRQTLGQGPEFLTYFQNEAQLEKSRLLSDRFSAERPKGSFSTLEIQRTEQGDSAMYLCASSLGQGESTDTQYFGPGTRLTVL.

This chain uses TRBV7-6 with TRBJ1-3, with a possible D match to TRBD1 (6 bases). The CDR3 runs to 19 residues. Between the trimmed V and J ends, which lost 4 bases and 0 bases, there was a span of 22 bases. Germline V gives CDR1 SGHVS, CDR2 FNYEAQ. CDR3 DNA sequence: TGTGCCAGCAGCTCCCCAGGACAGAGCAATACCCACTCTGGAAACACCATATATTTT. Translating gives CASSSPGQSNTHSGNTIYF.

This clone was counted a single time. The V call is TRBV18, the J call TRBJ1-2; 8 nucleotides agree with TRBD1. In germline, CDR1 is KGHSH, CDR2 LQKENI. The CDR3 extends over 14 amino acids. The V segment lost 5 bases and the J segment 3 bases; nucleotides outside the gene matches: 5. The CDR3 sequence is CASSATGVDYGYTF. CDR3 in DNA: TGTGCCAGCTCAGCGACAGGGGTGGACTATGGCTACACCTTC.

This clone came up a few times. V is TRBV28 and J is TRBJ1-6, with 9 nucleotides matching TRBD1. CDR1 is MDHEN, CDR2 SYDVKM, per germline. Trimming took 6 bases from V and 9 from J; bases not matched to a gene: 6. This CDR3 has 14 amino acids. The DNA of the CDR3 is TGTGCCAGCAGACCGGGACAGGGAGGTTCACCCCTCCACTTT. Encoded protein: CASRPGQGGSPLHF.